The 14 T cell receptor beta chains below all came from one sample that was sequenced in a study of blood T cell repertoires in COVID-19. Profiling relied on immunoSEQ multiplex PCR, and the TCRdb table lists in-frame clones only, not all of them. The data contain about 230,000 clones, 65% to 90% of them seen just once; the ten biggest clones take up 11%. The sequencing sample was made of peripheral blood. Every receptor here comes from a man aged 50 to 60 with COVID-19, enrolled during active disease.

The chain employs TRBV3-1 (or the pseudogene TRBV3-2) and TRBJ2-7; D remains ambiguous. Germline V gene lookup returns CDR1 LGHDT and CDR2 YNNKEL (reference sequence). The germline V and J ends were trimmed by 1 base and 5 bases, with 3 bases remaining between them. The CDR3 sequence is 11 residues long. The CDR3 region is CASSQVDEQYF. CDR3 nucleotides: TGTGCCAGCAGCCAAGTCGACGAGCAGTACTTC.

The CDR3 reads CASSLLGTSYEQYF. The CDR3 bases are TGTGCCAGCAGCTTATTGGGGACTTCCTACGAGCAGTACTTC. This chain connects TRBV7-6 to TRBJ2-7; D possibly corresponds to TRBD2 (6 bases). The germline V gene has CDR1 SGHVS and CDR2 FNYEAQ. V lost 2 bases to trimming and J lost 1 base, with 9 bases between them. This CDR3 comprises 14 residues.

Points on this clone: Other DNA variants within this sample encode the same CDR3. This sequence joins TRBV20-1 and TRBJ2-1; D is ambiguous. This CDR3 region has 11 residues. Between the trimmed V and J ends, which lost 6 bases and 6 bases, there was a span of 9 bases. Germline V gene sequence: CDR1 DFQATT, CDR2 SNEGSKA (reference sequence). CDR3 loop: CSARSVNEQFF. CDR3 DNA sequence: TGCAGTGCGAGGAGTGTCAATGAGCAGTTCTTC.

The chain links TRBV18 to TRBJ2-7, with 7 positions matching TRBD1. Germline-derived CDR1 and CDR2 are KGHSH and LQKENI. The CDR3 is 13 amino acids. After removal of 4 bases from V and 6 bases from J, the junction contained 6 bases not matched to a gene. CDR3 in amino acids: CASSQTGTSEQYF. The CDR3 DNA sequence: TGTGCCAGCTCACAGACAGGGACCTCCGAGCAGTACTTC.

This clone has a single count. The chain is built from TRBV5-1 and TRBJ2-2; D perhaps matches TRBD2 (5 bases). Germline loops: CDR1 SGHRS, CDR2 YFSETQ. V lost 0 bases and J 1 base, leaving 7 bases between the germline ends. The CDR3 has 15 residues. The CDR3 loop reads CASSLAGGNTGELFF. The CDR3, as DNA: TGCGCCAGCAGCTTGGCAGGAGGGAACACCGGGGAGCTGTTTTTT.

The chain joins TRBV4-3 to TRBJ1-2, with D tentatively TRBD1 (6 bases). The germline V gene has CDR1 LGHNA and CDR2 YSLEER. V lost 0 bases to trimming and J lost 2 bases, with 16 bases between them. The CDR3 covers 17 residues. The CDR3 DNA sequence: TGCGCCAGCAGCCAAGATCTTGGAACAGGGTTCAACTATGGCTACACCTTC. Protein sequence: CASSQDLGTGFNYGYTF.

The chain uses TRBV21-1 and TRBJ2-1; no check of the table's D call, TRBD1, against the DNA was made. TRBV21-1 is a listed pseudogene. The CDR3 totals 14 residues. The DNA of the CDR3 is TGTGCCAGCAGCCCTTCCCCAGGGGGCAATGAGCAGTTCTTC. The encoded protein is CASSPSPGGNEQFF.

The chain is built from TRBV6-5 and TRBJ2-3, with D hard to call. CDR1 is MNHEY, CDR2 SVGAGI, per germline. Trimming took off 8 bases at V and 2 bases at J, with 8 bases between the two ends. This CDR3 contains 12 residues. The CDR3 loop is CASGPFTDTQYF. The CDR3, as DNA: TGTGCCAGCGGGCCGTTCACAGATACGCAGTATTTT.

For the CDR3, the DNA is TGTGCCAGCAGTGAAATGGGGGCGGACTCCTACGAGCAGTACTTC. Its protein product is CASSEMGADSYEQYF. The chain employs TRBV2 and TRBJ2-7; possible D gene TRBD1, 6 bases. There are 15 residues in the CDR3. V lost 2 bases and J lost 0, with 11 bases in between. Per the germline V gene, CDR1 is SNHLY and CDR2 is FYNNEI.

The V gene is TRBV5-1, the J gene TRBJ1-6; 7 bases map to TRBD1. V lost 0 bases and J lost 6; bases outside the gene matches: 9. The CDR3 consists of 17 residues. Looked up from germline, CDR1 is SGHRS and CDR2 is YFSETQ. CDR3 nucleotide sequence: TGCGCCAGCAGCTTGGTGGGGGCAGGGGACAGTAATTCACCCCTCCACTTT. This translates into CASSLVGAGDSNSPLHF.

The chain has TRBV16 and TRBJ1-5, with D possibly matching TRBD1 (5 bases). Trimming pared 2 bases from V and 3 bases from J, leaving 11 bases between. Germline V lookup: CDR1 KGHSY, CDR2 FQNENV. There are 15 residues in the CDR3. CDR3 sequence (DNA): TGTGCCAGCAGCCAAGACAGTCCTAACAATCAGCCCCAGCATTTT. This translates into CASSQDSPNNQPQHF.

This sequence joins TRBV5-1 and TRBJ1-1, with 9 positions matching TRBD1. This CDR3 region has 17 residues. CDR1 and CDR2 from the germline V gene are SGHRS and YFSETQ. V dropped 3 bases and J dropped 2; count of bases not matched to a gene: 11. CDR3 in amino acids: CASSSWTGDLLNTEAFF. CDR3 sequence (DNA): TGCGCCAGCAGCTCATGGACAGGGGACTTACTAAACACTGAAGCTTTCTTT.

Only one count was recorded for this clone. The V and J genes are TRBV5-6 and TRBJ1-4; TRBD1 matches 10 bases. The junction had 5 bases not matched to a gene; V was cut back by 4 bases and J by 5 bases. Germline V CDR1 and CDR2: SGHDT, YYEEEE. This CDR3 contains 15 residues. The CDR3 loop is CASSTPGQGNEKLFF. In nucleotides, the CDR3 is TGTGCCAGCAGCACACCGGGACAGGGGAATGAAAAACTGTTTTTT.

The V and J genes are TRBV6-5 and TRBJ1-1; no clear D gene. Trimming left V 6 bases short and J 2 bases short, with 10 bases between. CDR1 and CDR2 from the germline V gene are MNHEY and SVGAGI. The CDR3 totals 13 residues. The CDR3 loop is CASSPGGNTEAFF. Here the CDR3 DNA reads TGTGCCAGCAGCCCCGGAGGAAACACTGAAGCTTTCTTT.